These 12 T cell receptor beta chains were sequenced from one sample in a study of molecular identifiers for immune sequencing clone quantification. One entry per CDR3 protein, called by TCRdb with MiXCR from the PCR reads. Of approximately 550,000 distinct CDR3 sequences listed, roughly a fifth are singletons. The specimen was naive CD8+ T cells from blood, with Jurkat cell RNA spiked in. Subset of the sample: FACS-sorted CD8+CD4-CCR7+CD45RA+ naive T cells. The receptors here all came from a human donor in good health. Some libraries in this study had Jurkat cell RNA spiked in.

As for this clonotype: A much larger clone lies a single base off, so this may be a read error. Here the CDR3 DNA reads TGTGCCAGCAGCCGGACAGGGGTCGCCGAGACCCAGTACTTC. Translated: CASSRTGVAETQYF. This rearrangement joins TRBV7-2 to TRBJ2-5, with TRBD1 matching over 9 bases. Per the germline V gene, CDR1 is SGHTA and CDR2 is FQGNSA. This CDR3 contains 14 residues. V shed 5 bases and J 5 bases; nucleotides not matched to a gene: 6. Full variable domain (outside the CDR3, taken from reference TRBV7-2 and TRBJ2-5): GAGVSQSPSNKVTEKGKDVELRCDPISGHTALYWYRQSLGQGLEFLIYFQGNSAPDKSGLPSDRFSAERTGGSVSTLTIQRTQQEDSAVYLCASSRTGVAETQYFGPGTRLLVL.

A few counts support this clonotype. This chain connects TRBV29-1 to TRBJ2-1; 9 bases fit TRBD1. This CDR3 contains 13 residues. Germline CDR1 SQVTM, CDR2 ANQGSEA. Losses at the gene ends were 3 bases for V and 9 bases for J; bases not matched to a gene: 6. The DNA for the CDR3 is TGCAGCGTTGAGAGGACAGGGGATTTTGAGCAGTTCTTC. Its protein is CSVERTGDFEQFF.

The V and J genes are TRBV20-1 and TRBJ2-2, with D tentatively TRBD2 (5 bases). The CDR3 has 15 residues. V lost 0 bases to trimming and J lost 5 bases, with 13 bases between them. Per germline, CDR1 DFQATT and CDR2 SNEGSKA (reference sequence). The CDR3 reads CSARDYRGRTGELFF. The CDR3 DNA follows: TGCAGTGCTAGAGATTACCGGGGTCGAACCGGGGAGCTGTTTTTT.

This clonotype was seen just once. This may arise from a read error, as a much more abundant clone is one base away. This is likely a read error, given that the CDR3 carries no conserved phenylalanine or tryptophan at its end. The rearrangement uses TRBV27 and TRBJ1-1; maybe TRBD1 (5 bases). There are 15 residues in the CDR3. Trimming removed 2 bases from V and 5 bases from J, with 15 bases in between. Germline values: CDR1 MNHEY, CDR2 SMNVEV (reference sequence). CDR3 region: CASSLGAGPGTEAFS. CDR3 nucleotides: TGTGCCAGCAGTTTAGGGGCGGGCCCAGGGACTGAAGCTTTCTCT.

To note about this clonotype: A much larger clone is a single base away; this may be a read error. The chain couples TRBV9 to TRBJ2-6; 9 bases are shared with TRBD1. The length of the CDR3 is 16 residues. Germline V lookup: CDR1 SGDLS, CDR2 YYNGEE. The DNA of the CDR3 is TGTGCCAGCAGCGTAGGACAGGGGGTATCCGACGGCGTCCCGACTTTC. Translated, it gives CASSVGQGVSDGVPTF. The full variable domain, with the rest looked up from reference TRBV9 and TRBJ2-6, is DSGVTQTPKHLITATGQRVTLRCSPRSGDLSVYWYQQSLDQGLQFLIQYYNGEERAKGNILERFSAQQFPDLHSELNLSSLELGDSALYFCASSVGQGVSDGVPTFGAGSRLTVL.

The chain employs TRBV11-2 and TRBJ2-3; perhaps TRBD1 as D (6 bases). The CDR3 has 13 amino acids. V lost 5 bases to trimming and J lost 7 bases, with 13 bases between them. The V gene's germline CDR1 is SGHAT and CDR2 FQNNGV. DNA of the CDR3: TGTGCCAGCAGCGCACCGGGACACAATACGCAGTATTTT. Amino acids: CASSAPGHNTQYF.

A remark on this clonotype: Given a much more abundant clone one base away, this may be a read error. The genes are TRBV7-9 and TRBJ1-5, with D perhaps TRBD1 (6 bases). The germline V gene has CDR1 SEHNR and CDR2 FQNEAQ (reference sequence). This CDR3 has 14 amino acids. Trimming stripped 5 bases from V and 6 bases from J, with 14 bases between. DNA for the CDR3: TGTGCCAGCAGCAAAGGGGGGCAAAGTCAGCCCCAGCATTTT. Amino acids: CASSKGGQSQPQHF.

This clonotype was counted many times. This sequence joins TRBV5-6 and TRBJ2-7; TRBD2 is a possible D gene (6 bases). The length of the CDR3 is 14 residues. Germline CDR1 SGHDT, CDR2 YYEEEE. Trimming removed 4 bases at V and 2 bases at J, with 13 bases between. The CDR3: CASSPVGGTYEQYF. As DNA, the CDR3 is TGTGCCAGCAGCCCGGTCGGGGGAACCTACGAGCAGTACTTC.

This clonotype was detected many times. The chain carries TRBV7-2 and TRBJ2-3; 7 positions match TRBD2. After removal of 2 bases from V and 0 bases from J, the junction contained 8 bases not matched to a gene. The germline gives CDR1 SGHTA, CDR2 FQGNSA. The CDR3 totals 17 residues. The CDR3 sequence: CASSLNEQRDSTDTQYF. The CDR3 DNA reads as TGTGCCAGCAGCTTAAATGAGCAGCGGGACAGCACAGATACGCAGTATTTT.

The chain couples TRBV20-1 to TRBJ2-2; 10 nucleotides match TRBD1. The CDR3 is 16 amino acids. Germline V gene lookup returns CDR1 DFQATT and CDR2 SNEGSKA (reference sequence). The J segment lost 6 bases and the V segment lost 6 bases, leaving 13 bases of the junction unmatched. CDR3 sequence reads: CSAPARDRGISGELFF. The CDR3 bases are TGCAGTGCCCCTGCTCGGGACAGGGGTATCTCCGGGGAGCTGTTTTTT.

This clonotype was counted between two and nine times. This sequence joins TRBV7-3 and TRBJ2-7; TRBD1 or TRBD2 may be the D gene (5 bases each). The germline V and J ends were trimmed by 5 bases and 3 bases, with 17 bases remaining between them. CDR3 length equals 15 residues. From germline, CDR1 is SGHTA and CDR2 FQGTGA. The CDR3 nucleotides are TGTGCCAGCAGCCCTACGGGACCCACGGACTACGAGCAGTACTTC. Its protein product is CASSPTGPTDYEQYF.

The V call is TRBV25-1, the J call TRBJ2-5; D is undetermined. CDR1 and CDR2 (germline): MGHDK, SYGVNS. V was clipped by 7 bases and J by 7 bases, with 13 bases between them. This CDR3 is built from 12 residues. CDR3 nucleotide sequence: TGTGCCAGCAATGTAGGTTCTGGGACCCAGTACTTC. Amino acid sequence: CASNVGSGTQYF. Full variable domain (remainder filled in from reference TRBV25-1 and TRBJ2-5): EADIYQTPRYLVIGTGKKITLECSQTMGHDKMYWYQQDPGMELHLIHYSYGVNSTEKGDLSSESTVSRIRTEHFPLTLESARPSHTSQYLCASNVGSGTQYFGPGTRLLVL.